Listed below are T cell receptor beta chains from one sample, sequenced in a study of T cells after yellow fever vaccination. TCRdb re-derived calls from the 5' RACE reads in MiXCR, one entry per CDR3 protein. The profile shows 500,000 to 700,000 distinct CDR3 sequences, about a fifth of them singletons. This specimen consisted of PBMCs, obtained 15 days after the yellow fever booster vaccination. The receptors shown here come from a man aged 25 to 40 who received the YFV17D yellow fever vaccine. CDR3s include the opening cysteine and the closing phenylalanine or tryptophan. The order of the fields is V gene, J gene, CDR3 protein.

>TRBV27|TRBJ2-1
CASTHGGQYNEQFF
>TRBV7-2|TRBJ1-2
CASSPTGGRGYGYTF
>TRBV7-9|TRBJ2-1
CASSLLWEQFF
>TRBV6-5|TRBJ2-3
CASSSPRSTDTQYF
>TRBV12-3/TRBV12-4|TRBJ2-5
CASSPRGLGGQETQYF
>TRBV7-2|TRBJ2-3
CASSLGGRAGTDTQYF
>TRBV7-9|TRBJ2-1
CASSVSWREVSYNEQFF
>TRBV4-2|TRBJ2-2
CASSQDIAGGGTGELFF
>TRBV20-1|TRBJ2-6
CAGQNPGANVLTF
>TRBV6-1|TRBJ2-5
CASSELGQGVGQYF
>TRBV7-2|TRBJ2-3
CASSWTSGGTDTQYF
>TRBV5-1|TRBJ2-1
CASSHDGRGEQFF
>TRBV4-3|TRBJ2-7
CASSPSERAGGQEQYF
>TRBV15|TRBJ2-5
CATQRPQETQYF
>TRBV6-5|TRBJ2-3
CASSYSIGSDTDTQYF
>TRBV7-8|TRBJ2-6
CASSPDRVSGANVLTF
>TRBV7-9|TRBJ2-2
CASGVDTGELFF
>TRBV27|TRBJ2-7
CASSLVGDWAYEQYF
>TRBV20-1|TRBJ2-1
CSARGDSRAGALF
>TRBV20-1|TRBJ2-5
CSATRTEKETQYF
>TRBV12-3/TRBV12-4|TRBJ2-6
CASSTLSRGGFLSGANVLTF
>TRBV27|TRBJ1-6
CASSSGGQNSPLHF